These 18 T cell receptor beta chains were all obtained from the same sample, sequenced in a study of post-analysis software for immune sequencing data. The study, taken as a whole, reports: Roughly five TRBV segments occurring more often in patients than controls included TRBV5-6, TRBV5-1 and TRBV20-1.

These receptors have no known antigen. The TCR beta cDNA libraries carried unique molecular identifiers. From the PCR reads, TCRdb called clonotypes with MiXCR, one entry per CDR3 protein. The sample gives fewer than 550,000 distinct CDR3 sequences, around a third of which show up once; 4.5% to 7.5% is in the top ten. Sequences were obtained from blood. The origin of the receptors is a girl aged 2 to 17 with multiple sclerosis.

The rearrangement uses TRBV7-8 and TRBJ2-5; the D is unclear. Germline V lookup: CDR1 SGHVS, CDR2 FQNEAQ. This CDR3 has 14 amino acids. V was cut by 6 bases and J by 5 bases, with 16 bases left in between. CDR3 amino acids: CASSYALGLETQYF. In DNA form, the CDR3 reads TGTGCCAGCAGTTACGCACTGGGGTTGGAGACCCAGTACTTC.

This chain joins TRBV19 and TRBJ2-7, with D uncertain. The CDR3 runs 11 residues. Trimming pared 10 bases from V and 9 bases from J, leaving 16 bases between. CDR1 and CDR2 (germline): LNHDA, SQIVND (reference sequence). DNA of the CDR3: TGTGCCACCACGGCGAAAGGAGTGCAGTACTTC. It specifies CATTAKGVQYF.

This clonotype was seen a few times. The chain employs TRBV7-9 and TRBJ2-5, with 8 bases aligning to TRBD2. V was pared by 0 bases and J by 5 bases, with 5 bases of the junction left unmatched. There are 15 residues in the CDR3. CDR1 is SEHNR, CDR2 FQNEAQ, per germline (reference sequence). The CDR3 sequence is CASSLALAEGETQYF. CDR3 bases: TGTGCCAGCAGCTTAGCACTAGCGGAGGGGGAGACCCAGTACTTC.

This chain joins TRBV29-1 and TRBJ1-2, with TRBD1 matching 7 bases. The germline CDR1 and CDR2 sequences are SQVTM and ANQGSEA. This CDR3 has 16 amino acids. After removal of 0 bases from V and 3 bases from J, the junction contained 10 bases not matched to a gene. DNA of the CDR3: TGCAGCGTTGAAGATCTAAAGGGGGCAACAGACTATGGCTACACCTTC. Protein sequence: CSVEDLKGATDYGYTF.

The chain carries TRBV5-1 and TRBJ2-3; 10 nucleotides agree with TRBD1. Germline V CDR1 and CDR2: SGHRS, YFSETQ. V lost 2 bases and J lost 6; bases outside the gene matches: 3. The CDR3 spans 14 residues. CDR3 in DNA: TGCGCCAGCAGCTTAGACAGGGGGCAGGATACGCAGTATTTT. Its translation is CASSLDRGQDTQYF.

This clonotype was observed a handful of times. This rearrangement joins TRBV6-1 to TRBJ1-1; D remains ambiguous. Germline V gene data show CDR1 as MNHNS and CDR2 as SASEGT. Deletions cut 3 bases from V and 4 bases from J, with 6 bases between. This CDR3 spans 12 amino acids. The CDR3 nucleotides read TGTGCCAGCAGTGATGGGCGCACTGAAGCTTTCTTT. It is translated as CASSDGRTEAFF.

This clonotype was found a few times. The rearrangement uses TRBV5-1 and TRBJ2-5; 10 nucleotides line up with TRBD2. In germline, CDR1 is SGHRS, CDR2 YFSETQ. Unmatched junction bases numbered 9, after V lost 4 bases and J lost 3 bases. This CDR3 region has 16 residues. This chain's CDR3 is CASSPGLAARKETQYF. CDR3 nucleotides: TGCGCCAGCAGCCCCGGACTAGCGGCACGAAAAGAGACCCAGTACTTC.

Concerning this clonotype: One junction end does not reproduce the germline sequence, and a read error may be involved. The gene calls are TRBV29-1 and TRBJ1-1; TRBD1 might be the D (5 bases). Germline V gene data show CDR1 as SQVTM and CDR2 as ANQGSEA. The CDR3 totals 14 residues. CDR3 region: CSVDRQGIFTEACF. In nucleotides, the CDR3 is TGCAGCGTTGATCGTCAGGGAATATTCACTGAAGCTTGCTTT.

The chain employs TRBV27 and TRBJ2-7; possibly TRBD1 or TRBD2 for D (5 bases each). Germline-derived CDR1 and CDR2 are MNHEY and SMNVEV (reference sequence). CDR3 length equals 15 residues. V gave up 5 bases and J gave up 3 bases, with 17 bases separating them. For the CDR3, the DNA is TGTGCCAGCAGTGGGGTCCGGGACGGATACTACGAGCAGTACTTC. This encodes CASSGVRDGYYEQYF.

This chain links TRBV18 with TRBJ2-4, with 11 bases fitting TRBD2. This CDR3 comprises 16 residues. V shed 1 base, J shed 5 bases, and the junction held 4 bases outside the gene matches. The germline CDR1 and CDR2 sequences are KGHSH and LQKENI. As DNA, the CDR3 is TGTGCCAGCTCACCACTGCTAGCGGGGGGCCAAAACATTCAGTACTTC. Encoded protein: CASSPLLAGGQNIQYF.

The chain links TRBV5-6 to TRBJ1-5; D ambiguous. V lost 3 bases and J 1 base, leaving 8 bases between the germline ends. The CDR3 totals 14 residues. Germline assignment: CDR1 SGHDT and CDR2 YYEEEE. CDR3 nucleotide sequence: TGTGCCAGCAGCTCAGTCCAGAGCAATCAGCCCCAGCATTTT. Translation gives CASSSVQSNQPQHF.

The chain recombines TRBV7-9 with TRBJ1-2; a possible D gene is TRBD1 (6 bases). The germline gives CDR1 SEHNR, CDR2 FQNEAQ (reference sequence). Trimming took 5 bases from V and 3 from J, leaving 19 bases between them. The CDR3 totals 16 residues. Written as DNA, the CDR3 is TGTGCCAGCAGCCGTCAACGTGTTGAGGGGGACTATGGCTACACCTTC. The encoded protein is CASSRQRVEGDYGYTF.

The chain joins TRBV5-1 to TRBJ2-7; 7 nucleotides align to TRBD1. V was clipped by 2 bases and J by 3 bases; unmatched bases: 5. There are 14 residues in the CDR3. In germline, CDR1 is SGHRS, CDR2 YFSETQ. CDR3 amino acids: CASSFGGQIYEQYF. The CDR3 bases are TGCGCCAGCAGCTTTGGGGGACAGATCTACGAGCAGTACTTC. Combining the CDR3 with reference TRBV5-1 and TRBJ2-7 gives the whole variable domain KAGVTQTPRYLIKTRGQQVTLSCSPISGHRSVSWYQQTPGQGLQFLFEYFSETQRNKGNFPGRFSGRQFSNSRSEMNVSTLELGDSALYLCASSFGGQIYEQYFGPGTRLTVT.

This clonotype occurred a few times. The chain couples TRBV20-1 to TRBJ1-5; D is unclear. Germline V gives CDR1 DFQATT, CDR2 SNEGSKA (reference sequence). The CDR3 consists of 13 residues. Trimming took off 3 bases at V and 6 bases at J, with 12 bases between the two ends. The DNA of the CDR3 is TGCAGTGCTAGCTCTGCCGGTGCTCAGCCCCAGCATTTT. Its protein product is CSASSAGAQPQHF.

Of note for this clonotype: Its ends do not fully match the called genes, so a read error is possible. The chain recombines TRBV7-2 with TRBJ1-4; a possible D gene is TRBD1 (5 bases). The CDR3 extends over 16 amino acids. Germline CDR1 reads SGHTA; CDR2 reads FQGNSA. CDR3 coding DNA: TGTGCCAGTAGCTTAGTTTGGCGGGGCCCGGGTGAAAAACTGTTTTTT. As protein: CASSLVWRGPGEKLFF. The full variable domain, its missing parts supplied by reference TRBV7-2 and TRBJ1-4, is GAGVSQSPSNKVTEKGKDVELRCDPISGHTALYWYRQSLGQGLEFLIYFQGNSAPDKSGLPSDRFSAERTGGSVSTLTIQRTQQEDSAVYLCASSLVWRGPGEKLFFGSGTQLSVL.

This clonotype has just a few counts. V gene TRBV5-1 combines with J gene TRBJ1-4; D is unresolved. The CDR3 has 14 residues. Germline values: CDR1 SGHRS, CDR2 YFSETQ. Between the trimmed V and J ends, which lost 0 bases and 4 bases, there was a span of 7 bases. Here the CDR3 DNA reads TGCGCCAGCAGCTTGGGGCAGATTAATGAAAAACTGTTTTTT. Encoded protein: CASSLGQINEKLFF.

On this clonotype: This may be a read error: a much more frequent sequence differs by one nucleotide. The chain couples TRBV20-1 to TRBJ2-7; 11 positions agree with TRBD2. The CDR3 loop spans 13 amino acids. CDR1 is DFQATT, CDR2 SNEGSKA, per germline (reference sequence). DNA for the CDR3: TGCAGTGCTTTGTTACTAGCGGGGGACGAGCGGTACTTC. It yields the protein CSALLLAGDERYF.

This clonotype has at least ten counts. The gene calls are TRBV29-1 and TRBJ2-5; D may correspond to TRBD1 or TRBD2 (6 bases each). The V end lost 7 bases, the J end lost 1 base, and 16 bases lay between the germline ends. CDR3 length: 14 residues. Germline V CDR1 and CDR2: SQVTM, ANQGSEA. The CDR3 DNA is TGCAGCGGGGGGGTGAGAGGGGGCCAAGAGACCCAGTACTTC. Residues: CSGGVRGGQETQYF. The complete variable domain, with remaining parts taken from reference TRBV29-1 and TRBJ2-5, reads SAVISQKPSRDICQRGTSLTIQCQVDSQVTMMFWYRQQPGQSLTLIATANQGSEATYESGFVIDKFPISRPNLTFSTLTVSNMSPEDSSIYLCSGGVRGGQETQYFGPGTRLLVL.